This T cell receptor (beta chain) was profiled in a study of T cells after yellow fever vaccination (dated by TCRdb to about 2019). As for the study more broadly: The SMART-Seq v4 Ultra Low Input RNA kit was used to prepare libraries from fractions with low cell numbers. To track T-cell clones before and after primary and booster YFV17D yellow fever vaccination, bulk TCR alpha and beta repertoires were sequenced longitudinally. Two healthy male donors, one aged 18 to 29 and one aged 30 to 40 years, were included in the cohort. Blood was drawn at multiple timepoints before and after primary and secondary immunization, with bulk PBMC replicates and cell subsets isolated. Results the study describes overall, beyond this receptor: Computational filtering was needed because FACS-sorted repertoires could contain abundant contaminating clonotypes from the bulk population. After the booster, most of the clones that had expanded following primary vaccination were detected again (almost 98% of CD4 and 88% of CD8), which suggests that memory was broadly maintained. A small share of clonotypes occurred in both CD4 and CD8 compartments, likely arising from convergent recombination. The study included only a couple of donors, which limits how far the findings can be generalized. The secondary T-cell response was found to be weaker but faster than the primary response, with a peak reached on day 5 rather than on day 15.

The treatment or condition label on this specimen signifies: live attenuated yellow fever vaccine strain. A standard Ficoll-Paque protocol was used to isolate PBMCs from peripheral blood. With anti-CD3 and anti-CD8 staining plus a dextramer loaded with the yellow fever NS4B epitope peptide, the researchers sorted epitope-specific CD8 T cells. TriZol was used to extract RNA from bulk PBMCs, from CD4 and CD8 fractions, and from dextramer-positive and dextramer-negative fractions. This clonotype was seen a few times. The sample holds no much larger clone one base away, and base qualities are not on file. TCR cDNA was made using 5'RACE template switching, a step that added a universal primer site and unique molecular identifiers. Priming for cDNA synthesis came from both the TCR alpha and TCR beta constant segments. Libraries were amplified in two PCR steps, with sample barcodes and sequencing adapters added in the second step. Sequencing of the libraries was done on either Illumina HiSeq 2500 (2x100 bp) or NovaSeq (2x150 bp). As for the authors' bioinformatics: Reads were demultiplexed and collapsed into UMI consensus sequences with MIGEC, and V(D)J alignment was performed with MiXCR. Using edgeR on replicate PBMC samples, clonotypes were called vaccine-responding if FDR was below 0.01 and the log2 fold change was above 5 up to day 15. Each bulk clonotype was labeled CD4 or CD8 based on which sequenced repertoire, CD4 or CD8, contained the clonotype at higher abundance. A clonotype counted as NS4B-specific if enriched at least 10-fold in dextramer-positive versus dextramer-negative fractions, with CD4-biased clonotypes left out. The public reads were quality trimmed at Q25 with fastp and then assembled into clones with MiXCR by TCRdb, keeping productive beta chains. Identical CDR3 protein sequences are pooled into one entry, listed with their most common genes and DNA. These V and J calls derive from TCRdb rather than the authors' analysis. The sample table contains roughly 100,000 distinct CDR3 sequences; only one count was recorded for approximately 8.4% of them. Together, the top ten hold about 15% of the sample.

Spanning cysteine to phenylalanine, the CDR3 consists of 14 amino acids. This entry keeps only the CDR3 DNA: 42 bases, framed from base 1. The germline V gene encodes CDR1 MGHDK and CDR2 SYGVNS. V loses 4 bases, J loses 2 bases, and the germline ends lie 6 bases apart. The origin of this receptor is a man aged 18 to 30 who received the YFV17D yellow fever vaccine. The chain uses TRBV25-1 and TRBJ1-6, with the D gene not confidently named. The material was CD8+ T cells not binding an NS4B(214-222) dextramer, sorted from PBMCs, obtained around 16 days after the first yellow fever vaccination. Interpreted using the paper, the cell subset or site label stands for: NS4B epitope dextramer-negative CD8 T cells. Here the CDR3 is given as CASSAWAYNSPLHF. The DNA sequence is given as TGTGCCAGCAGTGCGTGGGCCTATAATTCACCCCTCCACTTT.